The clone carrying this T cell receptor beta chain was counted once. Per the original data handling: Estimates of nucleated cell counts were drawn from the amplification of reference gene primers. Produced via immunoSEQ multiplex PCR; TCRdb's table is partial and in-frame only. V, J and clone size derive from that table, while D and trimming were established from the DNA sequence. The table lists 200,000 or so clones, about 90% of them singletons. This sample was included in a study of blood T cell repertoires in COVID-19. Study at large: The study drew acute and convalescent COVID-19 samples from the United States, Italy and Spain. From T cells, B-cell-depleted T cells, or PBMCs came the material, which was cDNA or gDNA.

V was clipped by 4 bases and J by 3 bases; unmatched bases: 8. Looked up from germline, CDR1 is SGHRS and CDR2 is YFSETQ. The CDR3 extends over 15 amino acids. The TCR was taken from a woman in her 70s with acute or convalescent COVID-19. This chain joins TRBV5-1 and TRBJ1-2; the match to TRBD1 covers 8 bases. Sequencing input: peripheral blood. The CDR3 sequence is CASSLSPGQDYGYTF. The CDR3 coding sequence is TGCGCCAGCAGCCTCAGCCCGGGACAGGACTATGGCTACACCTTC.